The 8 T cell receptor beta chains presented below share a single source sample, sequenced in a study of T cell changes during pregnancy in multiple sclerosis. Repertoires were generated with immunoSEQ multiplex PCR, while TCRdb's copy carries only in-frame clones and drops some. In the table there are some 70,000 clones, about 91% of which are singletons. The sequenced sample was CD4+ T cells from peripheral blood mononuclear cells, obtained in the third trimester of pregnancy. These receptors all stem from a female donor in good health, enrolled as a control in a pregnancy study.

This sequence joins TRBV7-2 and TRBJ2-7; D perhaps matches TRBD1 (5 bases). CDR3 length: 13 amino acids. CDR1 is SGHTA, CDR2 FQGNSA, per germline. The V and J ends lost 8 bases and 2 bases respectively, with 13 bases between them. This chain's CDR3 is CASRRVQAYEQYF. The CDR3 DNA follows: TGTGCCAGCCGAAGGGTACAGGCCTACGAGCAGTACTTC.

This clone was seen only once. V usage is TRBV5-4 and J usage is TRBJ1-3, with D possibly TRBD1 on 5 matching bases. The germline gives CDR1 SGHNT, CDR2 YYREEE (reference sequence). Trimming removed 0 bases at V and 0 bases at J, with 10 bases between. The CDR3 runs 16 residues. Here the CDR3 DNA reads TGTGCCAGCAGCTTGGAGGGGTTACGCTCTGGAAACACCATATATTTT. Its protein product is CASSLEGLRSGNTIYF.

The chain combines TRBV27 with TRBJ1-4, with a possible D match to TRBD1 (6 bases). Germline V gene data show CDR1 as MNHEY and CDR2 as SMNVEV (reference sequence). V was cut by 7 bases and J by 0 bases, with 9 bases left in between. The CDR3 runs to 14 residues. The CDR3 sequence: CASKQGSTNEKLFF. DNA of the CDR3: TGTGCCAGCAAACAGGGATCAACTAATGAAAAACTGTTTTTT. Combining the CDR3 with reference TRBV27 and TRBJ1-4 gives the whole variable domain EAQVTQNPRYLITVTGKKLTVTCSQNMNHEYMSWYRQDPGLGLRQIYYSMNVEVTDKGDVPEGYKVSRKEKRNFPLILESPSPNQTSLYFCASKQGSTNEKLFFGSGTQLSVL.

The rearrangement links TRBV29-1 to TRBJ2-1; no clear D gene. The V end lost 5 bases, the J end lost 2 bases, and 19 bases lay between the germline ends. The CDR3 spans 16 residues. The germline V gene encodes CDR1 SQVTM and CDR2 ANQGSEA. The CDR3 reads CSVRSVRQPPYNEQFF. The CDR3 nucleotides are TGCAGCGTTCGTTCCGTGCGCCAACCCCCCTACAATGAGCAGTTCTTC.

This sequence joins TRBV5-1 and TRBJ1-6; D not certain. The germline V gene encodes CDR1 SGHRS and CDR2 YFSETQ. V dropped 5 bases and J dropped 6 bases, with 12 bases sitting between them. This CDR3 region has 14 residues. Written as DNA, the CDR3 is TGCGCCAGCAGGCCCAACCGAGGTAATTCACCCCTCCACTTT. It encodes CASRPNRGNSPLHF.

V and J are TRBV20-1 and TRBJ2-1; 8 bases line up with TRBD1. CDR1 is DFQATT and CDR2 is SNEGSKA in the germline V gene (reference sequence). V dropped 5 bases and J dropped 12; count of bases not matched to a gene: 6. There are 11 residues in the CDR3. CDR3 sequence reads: CSALQGERQFF. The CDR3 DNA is TGCAGTGCTCTACAGGGGGAAAGGCAGTTCTTC.

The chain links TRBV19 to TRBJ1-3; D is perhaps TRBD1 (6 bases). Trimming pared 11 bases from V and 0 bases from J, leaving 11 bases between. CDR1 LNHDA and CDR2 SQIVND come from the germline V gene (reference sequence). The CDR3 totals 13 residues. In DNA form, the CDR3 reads TGTGCCGGCCGGGACAACTCTGGAAACACCATATATTTT. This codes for CAGRDNSGNTIYF. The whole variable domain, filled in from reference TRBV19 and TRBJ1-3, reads DGGITQSPKYLFRKEGQNVTLSCEQNLNHDAMYWYRQDPGQGLRLIYYSQIVNDFQKGDIAEGYSVSREKKESFPLTVTSAQKNPTAFYLCAGRDNSGNTIYFGEGSWLTVV.

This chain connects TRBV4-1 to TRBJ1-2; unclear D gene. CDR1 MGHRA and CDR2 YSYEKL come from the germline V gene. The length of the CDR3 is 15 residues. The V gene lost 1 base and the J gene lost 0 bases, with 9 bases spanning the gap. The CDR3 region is CASSQAPYSNYGYTF. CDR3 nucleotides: TGCGCCAGCAGCCAAGCCCCCTACTCTAACTATGGCTACACCTTC.